This TCR beta chain was recorded in a study of blood T cell repertoires in COVID-19. TCRdb's table, derived via immunoSEQ multiplex PCR, lists solely in-frame clones and lacks some. The sample carries some 270,000 clones, approximately 88% recorded once. Germline V gene sequence: CDR1 MNHEY, CDR2 SVGEGT. J gave up 3 bases and V 3 bases, and 7 bases lay outside the gene matches. The CDR3 sequence is 15 residues long. The rearrangement joins TRBV6-2 or TRBV6-3 to TRBJ1-1; 7 positions match TRBD1. This clonotype originated in a middle-aged woman who had been exposed to COVID-19. Source material: PBMCs or T cells enriched from blood (not recorded which). CDR3 coding DNA: TGTGCCAGCAGTTATACCGACAGGGTATACACTGAAGCTTTCTTT. Its protein product is CASSYTDRVYTEAFF.